The entry below gives a single T cell receptor (beta chain) sequence along with its context. The antigen is not known. PCR was performed using 60 Vbeta and 13 Jbeta primers. Profiled with immunoSEQ multiplex PCR; TCRdb holds only in-frame clones, not every one. This table holds 150,000 or so clones, 74% found once. The data belong to a study of cytomegalovirus exposure and HLA in healthy donors. Study as a whole: HLA-typed donors were the source of 86 million or so unique TCRs held in an early data release.

The CDR3 covers 15 residues. Trimming cost V 4 bases and J 3 bases, with 14 bases left between them. The germline V gene encodes CDR1 SNHLY and CDR2 FYNNEI. Study observations and caveats: Analyses of presence and absence presupposed an approximately uniform sequencing depth across donors. Several top significant clusters appeared, in a later analysis, to be linked to common viral pathogens. A likely sequencing artifact accounted for one observed cluster of highly shared sequence variants.

The chain uses TRBV2 and TRBJ2-3, with D possibly being TRBD2 (6 bases). The sequencing input was PBMCs. This receptor was obtained from a man in his late teens or twenties in good health and CMV-seropositive. CDR3 sequence: CASSVRGRRTDTQYF. DNA of the CDR3: TGTGCCAGCAGTGTACGGGGGAGGAGGACAGATACGCAGTATTTT.